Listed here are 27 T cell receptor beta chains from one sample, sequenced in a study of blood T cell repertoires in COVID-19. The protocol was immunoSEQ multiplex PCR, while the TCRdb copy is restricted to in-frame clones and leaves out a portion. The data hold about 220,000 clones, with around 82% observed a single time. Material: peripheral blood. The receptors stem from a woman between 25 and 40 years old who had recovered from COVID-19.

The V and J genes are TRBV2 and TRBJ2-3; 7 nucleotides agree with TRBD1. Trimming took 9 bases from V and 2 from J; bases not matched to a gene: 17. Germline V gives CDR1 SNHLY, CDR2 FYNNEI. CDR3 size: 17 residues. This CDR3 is CARNKGAYAAATDTQYF. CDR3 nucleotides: TGTGCCAGAAACAAGGGGGCCTATGCAGCGGCCACAGATACGCAGTATTTT.

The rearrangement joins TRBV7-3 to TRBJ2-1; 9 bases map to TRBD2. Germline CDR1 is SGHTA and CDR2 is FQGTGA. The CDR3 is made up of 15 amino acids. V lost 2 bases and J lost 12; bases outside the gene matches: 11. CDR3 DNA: TGTGCCAGCAGCTTAGCTAGCGGGGACTTTTCCGGGCAGTTCTTC. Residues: CASSLASGDFSGQFF.

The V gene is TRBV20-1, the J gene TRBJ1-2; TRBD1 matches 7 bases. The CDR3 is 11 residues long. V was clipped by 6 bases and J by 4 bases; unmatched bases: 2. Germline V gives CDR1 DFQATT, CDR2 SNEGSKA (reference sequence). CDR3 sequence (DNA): TGCAGTGCGGGACAGTCCTATGGCTACACCTTC. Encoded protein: CSAGQSYGYTF.

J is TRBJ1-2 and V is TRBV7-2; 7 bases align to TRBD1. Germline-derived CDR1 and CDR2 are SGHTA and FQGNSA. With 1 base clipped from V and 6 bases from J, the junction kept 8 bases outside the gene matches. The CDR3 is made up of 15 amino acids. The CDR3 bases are TGTGCCAGCAGCTTAGGGGCCGGGACAGTGGATGGCTACACCTTC. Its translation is CASSLGAGTVDGYTF.

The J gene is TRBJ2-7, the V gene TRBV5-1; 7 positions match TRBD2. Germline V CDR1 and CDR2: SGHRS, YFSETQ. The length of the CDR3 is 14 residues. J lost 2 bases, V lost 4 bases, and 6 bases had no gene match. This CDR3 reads CASSKGLTAYEQYF. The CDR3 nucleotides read TGCGCCAGCAGCAAGGGACTAACTGCCTACGAGCAGTACTTC.

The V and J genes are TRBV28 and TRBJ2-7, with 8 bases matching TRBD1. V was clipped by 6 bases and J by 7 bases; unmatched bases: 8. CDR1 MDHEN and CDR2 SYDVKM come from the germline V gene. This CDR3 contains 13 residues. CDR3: CASRTQGAHEQYF. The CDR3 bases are TGTGCCAGCAGAACGCAGGGGGCGCATGAGCAGTACTTC.

The CDR3 here is CASSVAGGRANQETQYF. In DNA form, the CDR3 reads TGTGCCAGCAGCGTAGCTGGCGGGAGGGCGAACCAAGAGACCCAGTACTTC. V is TRBV9 and J is TRBJ2-5; 9 bases align to TRBD2. V was clipped by 0 bases and J by 0 bases; unmatched bases: 6. The CDR3 runs 17 residues. Per the germline V gene, CDR1 is SGDLS and CDR2 is YYNGEE.

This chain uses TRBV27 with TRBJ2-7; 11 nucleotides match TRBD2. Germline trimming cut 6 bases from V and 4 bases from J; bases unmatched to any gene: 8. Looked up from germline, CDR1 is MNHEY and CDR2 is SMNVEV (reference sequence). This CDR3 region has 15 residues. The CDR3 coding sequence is TGTGCCAGCAGCCCAACTAGCGGGAGACTTTACGAGCAGTACTTC. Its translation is CASSPTSGRLYEQYF.

CDR3: CACPAGGGTDTQYF. In DNA form, the CDR3 reads TGTGCCTGCCCTGCGGGGGGGGGCACAGATACGCAGTATTTT. The chain employs TRBV30 and TRBJ2-3, with 9 positions matching TRBD2. CDR1 is GTSNPN and CDR2 is SVGIG in the germline V gene (reference sequence). CDR3 length: 14 residues. The J segment lost 1 base and the V segment lost 6 bases, leaving 5 bases of the junction unmatched.

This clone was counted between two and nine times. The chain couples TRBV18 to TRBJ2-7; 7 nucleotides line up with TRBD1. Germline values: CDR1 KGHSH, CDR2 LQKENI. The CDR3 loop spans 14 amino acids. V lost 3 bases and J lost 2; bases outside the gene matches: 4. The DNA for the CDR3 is TGTGCCAGCTCACCGGGACAGATAACCTACGAGCAGTACTTC. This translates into CASSPGQITYEQYF.

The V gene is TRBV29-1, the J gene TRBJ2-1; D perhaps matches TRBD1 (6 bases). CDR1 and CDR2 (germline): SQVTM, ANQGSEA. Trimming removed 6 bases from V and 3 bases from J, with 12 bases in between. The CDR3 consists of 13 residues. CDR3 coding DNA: TGCAGCGTCCAAGAGGGGGACTACAATGAGCAGTTCTTC. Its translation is CSVQEGDYNEQFF.

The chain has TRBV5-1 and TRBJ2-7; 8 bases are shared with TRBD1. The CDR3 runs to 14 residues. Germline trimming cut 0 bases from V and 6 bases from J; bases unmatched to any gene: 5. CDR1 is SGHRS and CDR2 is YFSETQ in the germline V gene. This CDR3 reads CASSLGDTGGEQYF. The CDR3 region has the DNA TGCGCCAGCAGCTTGGGGGACACAGGGGGCGAGCAGTACTTC.

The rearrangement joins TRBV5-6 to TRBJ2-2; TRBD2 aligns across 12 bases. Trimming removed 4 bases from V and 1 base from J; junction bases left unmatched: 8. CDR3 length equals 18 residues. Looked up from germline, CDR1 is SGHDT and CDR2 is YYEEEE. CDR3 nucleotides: TGTGCCAGCAGCCGCGGACTAGCGGGACCTGGGAACACCGGGGAGCTGTTTTTT. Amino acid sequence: CASSRGLAGPGNTGELFF. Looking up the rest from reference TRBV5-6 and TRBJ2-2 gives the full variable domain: DAGVTQSPTHLIKTRGQQVTLRCSPKSGHDTVSWYQQALGQGPQFIFQYYEEEERQRGNFPDRFSGHQFPNYSSELNVNALLLGDSALYLCASSRGLAGPGNTGELFFGEGSRLTVL.

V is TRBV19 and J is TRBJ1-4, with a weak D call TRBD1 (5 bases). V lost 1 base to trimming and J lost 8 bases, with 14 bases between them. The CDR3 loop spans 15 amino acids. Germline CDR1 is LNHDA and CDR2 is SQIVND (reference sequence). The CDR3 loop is CASSIGYGWGEKLFF. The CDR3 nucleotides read TGTGCCAGTAGTATAGGATATGGATGGGGCGAAAAACTGTTTTTT. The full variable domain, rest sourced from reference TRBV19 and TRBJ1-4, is DGGITQSPKYLFRKEGQNVTLSCEQNLNHDAMYWYRQDPGQGLRLIYYSQIVNDFQKGDIAEGYSVSREKKESFPLTVTSAQKNPTAFYLCASSIGYGWGEKLFFGSGTQLSVL.

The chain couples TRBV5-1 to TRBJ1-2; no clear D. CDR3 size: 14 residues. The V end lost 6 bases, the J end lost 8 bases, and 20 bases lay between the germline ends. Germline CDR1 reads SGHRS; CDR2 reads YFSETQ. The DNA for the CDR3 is TGCGCCAGCACCCCGGGTCCTCAATTTACGGGCTACACCTTC. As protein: CASTPGPQFTGYTF.

The CDR3 loop reads CASSFQGLAGYYNEQFF. The CDR3 DNA reads as TGTGCCAGCAGCTTCCAAGGACTAGCGGGATATTACAATGAGCAGTTCTTC. This chain uses TRBV11-2 with TRBJ2-1, with 12 bases that match TRBD2. CDR1 SGHAT and CDR2 FQNNGV come from the germline V gene. Trimming removed 3 bases from V and 4 bases from J; junction bases left unmatched: 7. The length of the CDR3 is 17 residues.

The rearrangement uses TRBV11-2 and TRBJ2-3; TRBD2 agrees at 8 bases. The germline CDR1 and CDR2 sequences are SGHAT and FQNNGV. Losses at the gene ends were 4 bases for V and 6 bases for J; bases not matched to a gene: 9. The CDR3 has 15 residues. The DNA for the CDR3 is TGTGCCAGCAGCTCCCCGGGGGGGAGACAGGATACGCAGTATTTT. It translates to CASSSPGGRQDTQYF.

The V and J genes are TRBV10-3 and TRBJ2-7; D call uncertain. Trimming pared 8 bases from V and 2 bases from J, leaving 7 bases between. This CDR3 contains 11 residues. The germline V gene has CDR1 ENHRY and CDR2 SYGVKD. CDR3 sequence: CAIGQTYEQYF. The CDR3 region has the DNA TGTGCCATCGGGCAAACCTACGAGCAGTACTTC.

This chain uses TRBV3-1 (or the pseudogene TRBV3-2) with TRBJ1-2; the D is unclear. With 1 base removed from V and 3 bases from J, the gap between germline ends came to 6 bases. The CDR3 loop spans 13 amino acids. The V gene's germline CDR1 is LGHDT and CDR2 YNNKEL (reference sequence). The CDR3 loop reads CASSQAQDYGYTF. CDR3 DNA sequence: TGTGCCAGCAGCCAAGCGCAGGACTATGGCTACACCTTC.

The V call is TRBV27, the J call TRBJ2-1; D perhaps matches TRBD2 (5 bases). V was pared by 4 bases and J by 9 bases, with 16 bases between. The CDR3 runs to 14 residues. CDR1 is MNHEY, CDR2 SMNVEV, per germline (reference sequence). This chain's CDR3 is CASSSPGLRGEQFF. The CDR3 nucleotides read TGTGCCAGCAGTTCCCCCGGACTCCGAGGTGAGCAGTTCTTC.

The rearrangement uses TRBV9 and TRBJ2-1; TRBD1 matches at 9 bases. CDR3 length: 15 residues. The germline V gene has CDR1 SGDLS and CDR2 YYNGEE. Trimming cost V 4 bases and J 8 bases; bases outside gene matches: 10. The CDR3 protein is CASSSPGQGIDEQFF. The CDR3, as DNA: TGTGCCAGCAGCTCCCCCGGACAGGGGATCGATGAGCAGTTCTTC. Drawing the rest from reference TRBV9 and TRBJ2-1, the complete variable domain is DSGVTQTPKHLITATGQRVTLRCSPRSGDLSVYWYQQSLDQGLQFLIQYYNGEERAKGNILERFSAQQFPDLHSELNLSSLELGDSALYFCASSSPGQGIDEQFFGPGTRLTVL.

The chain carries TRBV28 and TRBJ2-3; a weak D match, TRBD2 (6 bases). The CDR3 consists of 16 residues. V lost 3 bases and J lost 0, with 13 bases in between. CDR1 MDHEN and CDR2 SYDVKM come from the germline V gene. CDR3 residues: CASSFPSAPSTDTQYF. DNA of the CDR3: TGTGCCAGCAGTTTCCCTAGCGCCCCTAGCACAGATACGCAGTATTTT.

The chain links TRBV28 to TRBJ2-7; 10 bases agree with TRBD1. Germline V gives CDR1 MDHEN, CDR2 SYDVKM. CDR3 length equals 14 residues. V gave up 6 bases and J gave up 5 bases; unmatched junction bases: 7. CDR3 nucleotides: TGTGCCAGCAGGGATGCCGGGACAGGGGACGAGCAGTACTTC. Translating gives CASRDAGTGDEQYF.

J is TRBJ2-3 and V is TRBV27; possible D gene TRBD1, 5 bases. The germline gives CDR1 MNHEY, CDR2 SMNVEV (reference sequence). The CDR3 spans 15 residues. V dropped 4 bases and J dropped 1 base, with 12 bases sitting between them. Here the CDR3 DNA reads TGTGCCAGCAGTTCCACAGGTTGGGGCACAGATACGCAGTATTTT. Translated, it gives CASSSTGWGTDTQYF.

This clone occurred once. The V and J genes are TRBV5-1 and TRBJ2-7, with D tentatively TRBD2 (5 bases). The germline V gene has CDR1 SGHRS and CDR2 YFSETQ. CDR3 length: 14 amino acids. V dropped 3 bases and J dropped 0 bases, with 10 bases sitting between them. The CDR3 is CASSSSRDSYEQYF. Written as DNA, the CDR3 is TGCGCCAGCAGCTCATCCCGGGACTCCTACGAGCAGTACTTC.

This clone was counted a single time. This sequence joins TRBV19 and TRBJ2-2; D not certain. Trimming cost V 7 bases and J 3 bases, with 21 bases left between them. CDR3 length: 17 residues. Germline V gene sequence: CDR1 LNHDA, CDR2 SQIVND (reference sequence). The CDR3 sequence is CASINKLSGRDTGELFF. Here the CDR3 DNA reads TGTGCCAGTATCAATAAACTGTCGGGTCGGGACACCGGGGAGCTGTTTTTT.

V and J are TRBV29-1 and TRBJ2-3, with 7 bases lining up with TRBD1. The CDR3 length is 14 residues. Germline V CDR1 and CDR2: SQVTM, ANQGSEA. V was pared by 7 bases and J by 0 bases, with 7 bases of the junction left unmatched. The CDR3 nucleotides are TGCAGCGCCTCCGGGACAGTTAGCACAGATACGCAGTATTTT. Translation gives CSASGTVSTDTQYF.